The source of this T cell receptor (beta chain) is a study of low-dose radiotherapy and immunotherapy resistance in tumors. Overall study context: Cohort 1 was treated with 0.5 Gy per fraction at 2-week intervals, amounting to 6.5 Gy overall. Intravenous cyclophosphamide 200 mg/m2 was given every two weeks, one day before radiation and immunotherapy.

TRAV- and TRBV-specific primers were used for first-strand cDNA, which covered alpha and beta chains. TCRs underwent roughly 19 PCR cycles of amplification with a constant-region primer and V-primer adapter. TCRdb fed the reads into MiXCR, producing one record per CDR3 protein. The sample lists roughly 11,000 distinct CDR3 sequences; about 47% were seen once. Eligibility was restricted to patients presenting with advanced solid tumors that lacked tumor-infiltrating lymphocytes. Only a few counts were recorded for this clonotype. The sequence was collected from a human donor with advanced metastatic prostate, ovarian, gallbladder or colorectal cancer (not recorded which). This table probably holds off-target reads from a library built for another chain.

CDR3 loop: CASSFRDSKAYEQFF. The CDR3 DNA is TGTGCCAGCAGCTTCCGGGACTCAAAGGCTTATGAGCAGTTCTTC. The chain carries TRBV5-6 and TRBJ2-1, with D possibly being TRBD2 (6 bases). Trimming shortened V by 2 bases and J by 8 bases, and 17 bases separated the two germline ends. CDR1 is SGHDT and CDR2 is YYEEEE in the germline V gene. CDR3 length: 15 amino acids.